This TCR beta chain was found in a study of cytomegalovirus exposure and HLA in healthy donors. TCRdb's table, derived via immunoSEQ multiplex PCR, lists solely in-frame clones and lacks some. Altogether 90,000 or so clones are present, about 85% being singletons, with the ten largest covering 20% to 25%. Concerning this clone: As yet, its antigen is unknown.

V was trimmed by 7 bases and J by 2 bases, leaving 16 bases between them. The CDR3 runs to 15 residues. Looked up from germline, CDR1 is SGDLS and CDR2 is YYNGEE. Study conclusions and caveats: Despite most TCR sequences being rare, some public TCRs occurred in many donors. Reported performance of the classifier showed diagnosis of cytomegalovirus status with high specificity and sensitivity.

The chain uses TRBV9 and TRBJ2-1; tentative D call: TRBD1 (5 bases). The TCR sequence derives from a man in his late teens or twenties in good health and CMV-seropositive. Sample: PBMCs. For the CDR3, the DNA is TGTGCCAGCGAGATAACAGGTTCCCCCTACAATGAGCAGTTCTTC. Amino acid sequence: CASEITGSPYNEQFF.